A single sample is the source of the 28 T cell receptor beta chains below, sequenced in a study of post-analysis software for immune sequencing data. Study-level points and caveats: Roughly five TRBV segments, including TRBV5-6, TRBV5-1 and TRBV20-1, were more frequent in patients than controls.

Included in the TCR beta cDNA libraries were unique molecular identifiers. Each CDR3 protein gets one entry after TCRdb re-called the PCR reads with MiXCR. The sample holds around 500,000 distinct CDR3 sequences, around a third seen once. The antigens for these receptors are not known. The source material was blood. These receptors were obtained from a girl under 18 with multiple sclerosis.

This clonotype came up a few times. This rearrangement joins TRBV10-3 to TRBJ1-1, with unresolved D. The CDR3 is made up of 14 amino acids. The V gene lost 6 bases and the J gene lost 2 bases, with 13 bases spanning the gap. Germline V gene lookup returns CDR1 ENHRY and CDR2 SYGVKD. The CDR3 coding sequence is TGTGCCATCAGCCCGGGAGGGCCCAACACTGAAGCTTTCTTT. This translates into CAISPGGPNTEAFF.

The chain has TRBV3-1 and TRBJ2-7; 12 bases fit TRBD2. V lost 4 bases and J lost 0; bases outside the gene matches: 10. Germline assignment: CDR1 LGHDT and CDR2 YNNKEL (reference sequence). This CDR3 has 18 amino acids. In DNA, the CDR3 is TGTGCCAGCAGCCGCTCGGGACTAGCGGGTCAAAGCTCCTACGAGCAGTACTTC. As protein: CASSRSGLAGQSSYEQYF.

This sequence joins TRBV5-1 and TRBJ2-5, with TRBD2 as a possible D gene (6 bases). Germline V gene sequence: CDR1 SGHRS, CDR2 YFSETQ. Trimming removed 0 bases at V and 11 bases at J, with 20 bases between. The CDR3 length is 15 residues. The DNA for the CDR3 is TGCGCCAGCAGCTTGGATTGGGACTCGAGGAATGAGCAGTACTTC. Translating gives CASSLDWDSRNEQYF.

The CDR3 sequence is CASSFGLVRGTQYF. CDR3 bases: TGTGCCAGCAGCTTTGGACTCGTTCGGGGAACCCAGTACTTC. The chain employs TRBV7-2 and TRBJ2-5, with a tentative D call TRBD2 (5 bases). V gave up 3 bases and J gave up 8 bases, with 16 bases separating them. Per germline, CDR1 SGHTA and CDR2 FQGNSA. The CDR3 loop spans 14 amino acids.

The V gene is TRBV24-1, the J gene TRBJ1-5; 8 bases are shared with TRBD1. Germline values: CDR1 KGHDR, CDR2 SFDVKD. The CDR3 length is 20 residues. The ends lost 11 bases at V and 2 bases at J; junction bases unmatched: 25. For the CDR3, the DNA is TGTGCCATCTCATACCCGAAGGACAGGGAGGGGACGATTGGCAATCAGCCCCAGCATTTT. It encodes CAISYPKDREGTIGNQPQHF.

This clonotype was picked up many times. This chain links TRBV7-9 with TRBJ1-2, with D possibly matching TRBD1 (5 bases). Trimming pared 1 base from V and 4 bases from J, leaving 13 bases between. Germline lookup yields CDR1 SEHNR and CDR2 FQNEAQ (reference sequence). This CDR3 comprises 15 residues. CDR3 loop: CASSLVGRHTYGYTF. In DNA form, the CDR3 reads TGTGCCAGCAGCTTAGTGGGACGCCACACCTATGGCTACACCTTC. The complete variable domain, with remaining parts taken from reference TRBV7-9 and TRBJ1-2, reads DTGVSQNPRHKITKRGQNVTFRCDPISEHNRLYWYRQTLGQGPEFLTYFQNEAQLEKSRLLSDRFSAERPKGSFSTLEIQRTEQGDSAMYLCASSLVGRHTYGYTFGSGTRLTVV.

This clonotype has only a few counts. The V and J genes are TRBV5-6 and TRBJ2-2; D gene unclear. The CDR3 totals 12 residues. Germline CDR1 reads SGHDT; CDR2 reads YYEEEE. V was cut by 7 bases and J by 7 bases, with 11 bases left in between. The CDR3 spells CASANWGGELFF. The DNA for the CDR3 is TGTGCCAGCGCGAATTGGGGCGGGGAGCTGTTTTTT.

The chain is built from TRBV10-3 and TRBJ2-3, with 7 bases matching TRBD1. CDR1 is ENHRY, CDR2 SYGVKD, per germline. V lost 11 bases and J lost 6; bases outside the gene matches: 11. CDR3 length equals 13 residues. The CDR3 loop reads CASGTAQGDTQYF. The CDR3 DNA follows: TGTGCCTCCGGGACAGCTCAAGGCGATACGCAGTATTTT.

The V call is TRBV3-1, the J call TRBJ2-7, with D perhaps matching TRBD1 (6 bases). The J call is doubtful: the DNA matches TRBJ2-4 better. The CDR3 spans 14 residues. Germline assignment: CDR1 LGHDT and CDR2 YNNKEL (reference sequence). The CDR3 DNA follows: TGTGCCAGCAGCCAGGCAGGGGCCCAAAACATTCAGTACTTC. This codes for CASSQAGAQNIQYF.

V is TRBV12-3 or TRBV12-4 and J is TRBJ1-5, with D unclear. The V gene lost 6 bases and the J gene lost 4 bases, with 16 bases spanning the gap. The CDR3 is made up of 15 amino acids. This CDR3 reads CASSPGRNPNQPQHF. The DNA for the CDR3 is TGTGCCAGCAGCCCAGGACGGAACCCGAATCAGCCCCAGCATTTT.

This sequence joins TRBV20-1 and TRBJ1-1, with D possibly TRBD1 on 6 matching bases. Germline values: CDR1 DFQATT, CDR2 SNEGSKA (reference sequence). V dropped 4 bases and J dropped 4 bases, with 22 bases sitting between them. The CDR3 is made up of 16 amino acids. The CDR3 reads CSANPATGTGGTEAFF. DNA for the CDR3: TGCAGTGCTAACCCGGCTACAGGGACCGGGGGCACTGAAGCTTTCTTT.

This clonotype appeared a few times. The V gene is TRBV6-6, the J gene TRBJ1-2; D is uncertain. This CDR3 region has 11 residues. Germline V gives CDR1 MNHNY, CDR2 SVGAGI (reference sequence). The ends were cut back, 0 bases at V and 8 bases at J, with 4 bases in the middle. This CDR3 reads CASSYSMGYTF. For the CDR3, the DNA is TGTGCCAGCAGTTACTCGATGGGCTACACCTTC.

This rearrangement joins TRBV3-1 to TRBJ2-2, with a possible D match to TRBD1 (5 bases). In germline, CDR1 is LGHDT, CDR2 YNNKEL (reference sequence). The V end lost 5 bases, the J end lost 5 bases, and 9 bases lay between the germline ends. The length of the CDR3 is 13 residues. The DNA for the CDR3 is TGTGCCAGCAGCAGAAGGGGAACCGGGGAGCTGTTTTTT. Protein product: CASSRRGTGELFF.

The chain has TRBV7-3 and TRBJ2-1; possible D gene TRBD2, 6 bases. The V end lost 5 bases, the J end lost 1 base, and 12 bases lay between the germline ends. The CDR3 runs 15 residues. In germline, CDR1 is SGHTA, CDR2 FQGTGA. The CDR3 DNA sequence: TGTGCCAGCAGCCTCTGGCGGGATTCCTACAATGAGCAGTTCTTC. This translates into CASSLWRDSYNEQFF.

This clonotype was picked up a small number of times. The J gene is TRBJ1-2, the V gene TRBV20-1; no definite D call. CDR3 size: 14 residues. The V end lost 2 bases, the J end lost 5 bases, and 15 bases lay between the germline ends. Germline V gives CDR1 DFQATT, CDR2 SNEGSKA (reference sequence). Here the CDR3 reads CSARLMALWYGYTF. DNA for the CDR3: TGCAGTGCTAGACTAATGGCGCTCTGGTATGGCTACACCTTC.

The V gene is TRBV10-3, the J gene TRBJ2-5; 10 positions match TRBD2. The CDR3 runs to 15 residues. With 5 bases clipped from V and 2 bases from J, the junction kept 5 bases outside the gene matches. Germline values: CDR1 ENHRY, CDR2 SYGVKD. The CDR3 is CAISSLAGPQETQYF. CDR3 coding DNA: TGTGCCATCAGTTCACTAGCGGGGCCTCAAGAGACCCAGTACTTC.

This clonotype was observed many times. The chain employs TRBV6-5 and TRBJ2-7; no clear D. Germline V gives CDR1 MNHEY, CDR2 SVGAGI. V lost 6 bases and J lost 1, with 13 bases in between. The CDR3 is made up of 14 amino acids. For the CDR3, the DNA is TGTGCCAGCAGGCAATCGGACGGGTCCTACGAGCAGTACTTC. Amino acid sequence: CASRQSDGSYEQYF.

The CDR3 loop reads CASSLKRAATNEKLFF. CDR3 coding DNA: TGTGCCAGCAGCCTCAAAAGAGCTGCAACTAATGAAAAACTGTTTTTT. This chain uses TRBV7-2 with TRBJ1-4; no clear D gene. The CDR3 sequence is 16 residues long. Germline V gene data show CDR1 as SGHTA and CDR2 as FQGNSA. Trimming left V 5 bases short and J 0 bases short, with 13 bases between.

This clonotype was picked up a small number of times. The CDR3 region is CASSLGGTRNEQFF. The CDR3 DNA follows: TGTGCCAGCAGCCTGGGGGGAACAAGGAATGAGCAGTTCTTC. This sequence joins TRBV9 and TRBJ2-1, with D possibly TRBD2 on 6 matching bases. Germline CDR1 and CDR2: SGDLS and YYNGEE. Deletions cut 4 bases from V and 7 bases from J, with 15 bases between. This CDR3 has 14 residues.

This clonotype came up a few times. This chain's CDR3 is CSATGERAEAFF. CDR3 nucleotide sequence: TGCAGTGCTACGGGGGAACGGGCTGAAGCTTTCTTT. The rearrangement links TRBV20-1 to TRBJ1-1; D is possibly TRBD1 (5 bases). The CDR3 is made up of 12 amino acids. Germline assignment: CDR1 DFQATT and CDR2 SNEGSKA (reference sequence). Trimming left V 4 bases short and J 6 bases short, with 12 bases between.

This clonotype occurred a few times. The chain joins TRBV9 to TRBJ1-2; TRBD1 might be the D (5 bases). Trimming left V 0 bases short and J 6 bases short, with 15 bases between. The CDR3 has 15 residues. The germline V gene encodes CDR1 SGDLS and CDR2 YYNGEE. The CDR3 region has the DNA TGTGCCAGCAGCGTAGAACTATCAAGGGGCGATGGCTACACCTTC. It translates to CASSVELSRGDGYTF.

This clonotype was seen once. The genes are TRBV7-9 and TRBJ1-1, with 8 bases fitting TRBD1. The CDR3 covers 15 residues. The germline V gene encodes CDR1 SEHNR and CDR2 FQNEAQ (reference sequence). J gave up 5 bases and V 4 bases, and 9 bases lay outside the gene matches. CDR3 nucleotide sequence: TGTGCCAGCAGCTCCCGGCAGGGGGCGGAGACTGAAGCTTTCTTT. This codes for CASSSRQGAETEAFF.

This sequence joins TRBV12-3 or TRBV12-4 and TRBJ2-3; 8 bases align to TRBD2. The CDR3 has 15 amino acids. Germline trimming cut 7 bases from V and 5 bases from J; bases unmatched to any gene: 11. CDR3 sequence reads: CASNTGTSSGDTQYF. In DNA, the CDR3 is TGTGCCAGCAATACCGGGACTAGTAGCGGAGATACGCAGTATTTT.

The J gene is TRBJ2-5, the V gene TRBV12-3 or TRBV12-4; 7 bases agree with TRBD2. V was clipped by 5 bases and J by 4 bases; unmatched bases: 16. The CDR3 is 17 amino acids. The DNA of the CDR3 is TGTGCCAGCAGTACAGCGGGGATACCCAACGCCCCAGAGACCCAGTACTTC. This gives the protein CASSTAGIPNAPETQYF.

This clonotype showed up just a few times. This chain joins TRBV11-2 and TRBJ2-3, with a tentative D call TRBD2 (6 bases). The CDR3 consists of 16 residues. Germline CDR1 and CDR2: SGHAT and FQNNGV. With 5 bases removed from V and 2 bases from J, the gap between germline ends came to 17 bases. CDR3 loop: CASSRMASAPTDTQYF. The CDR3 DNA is TGTGCCAGCAGCCGAATGGCTAGCGCCCCCACAGATACGCAGTATTTT.

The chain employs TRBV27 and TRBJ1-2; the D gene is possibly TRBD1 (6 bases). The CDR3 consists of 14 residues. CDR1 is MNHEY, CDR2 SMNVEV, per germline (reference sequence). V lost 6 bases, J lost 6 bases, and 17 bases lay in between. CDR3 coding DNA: TGTGCCAGCAGGGGGCTAACAGGGAGTGATGGCTACACCTTC. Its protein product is CASRGLTGSDGYTF.

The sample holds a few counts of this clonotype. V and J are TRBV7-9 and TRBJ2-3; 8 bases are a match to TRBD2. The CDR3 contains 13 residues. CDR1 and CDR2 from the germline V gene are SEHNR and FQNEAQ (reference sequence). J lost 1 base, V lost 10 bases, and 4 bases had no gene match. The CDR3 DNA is TGTGCCACCTCGACTAGCGGCACAGATACGCAGTATTTT. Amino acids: CATSTSGTDTQYF.

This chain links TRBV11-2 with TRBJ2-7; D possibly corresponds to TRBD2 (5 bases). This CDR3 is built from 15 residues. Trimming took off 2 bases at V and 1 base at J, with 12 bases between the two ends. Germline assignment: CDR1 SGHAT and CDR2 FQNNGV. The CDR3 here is CASSLNLGRSYEQYF. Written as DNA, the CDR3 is TGTGCCAGCAGCTTAAATCTGGGGAGATCCTACGAGCAGTACTTC.